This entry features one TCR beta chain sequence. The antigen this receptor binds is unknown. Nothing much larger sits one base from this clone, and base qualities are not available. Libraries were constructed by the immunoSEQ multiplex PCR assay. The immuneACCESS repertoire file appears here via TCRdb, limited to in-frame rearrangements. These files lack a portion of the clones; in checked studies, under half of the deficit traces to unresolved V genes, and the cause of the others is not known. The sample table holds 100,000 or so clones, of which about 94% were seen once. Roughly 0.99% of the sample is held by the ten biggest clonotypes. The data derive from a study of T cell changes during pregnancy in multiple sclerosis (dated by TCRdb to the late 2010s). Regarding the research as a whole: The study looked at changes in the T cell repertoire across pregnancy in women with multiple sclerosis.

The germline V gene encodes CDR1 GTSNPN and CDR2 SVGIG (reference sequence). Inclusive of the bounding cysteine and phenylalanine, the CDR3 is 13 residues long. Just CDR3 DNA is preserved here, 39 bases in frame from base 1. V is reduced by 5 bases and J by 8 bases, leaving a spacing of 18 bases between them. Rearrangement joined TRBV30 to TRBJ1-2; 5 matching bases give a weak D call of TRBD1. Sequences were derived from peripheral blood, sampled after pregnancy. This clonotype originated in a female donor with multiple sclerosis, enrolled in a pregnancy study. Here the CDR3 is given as CAWGEQDWRGYTF. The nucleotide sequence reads TGTGCCTGGGGGGAACAGGATTGGCGCGGCTACACCTTC.